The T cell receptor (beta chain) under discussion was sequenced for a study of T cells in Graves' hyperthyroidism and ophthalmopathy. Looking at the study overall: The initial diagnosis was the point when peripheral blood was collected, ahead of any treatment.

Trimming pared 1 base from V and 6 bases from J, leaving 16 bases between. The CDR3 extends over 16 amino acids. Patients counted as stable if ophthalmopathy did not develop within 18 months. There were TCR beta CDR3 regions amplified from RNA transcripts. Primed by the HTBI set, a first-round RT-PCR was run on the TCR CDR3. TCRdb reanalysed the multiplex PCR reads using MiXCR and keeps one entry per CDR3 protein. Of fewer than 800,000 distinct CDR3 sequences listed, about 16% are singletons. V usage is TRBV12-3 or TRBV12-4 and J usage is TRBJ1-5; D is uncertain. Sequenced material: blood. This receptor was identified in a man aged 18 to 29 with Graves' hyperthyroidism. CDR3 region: CASSLVYGNRPQPQHF. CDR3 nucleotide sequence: TGTGCCAGCAGTTTAGTGTACGGGAATCGGCCTCAGCCCCAGCATTTT.